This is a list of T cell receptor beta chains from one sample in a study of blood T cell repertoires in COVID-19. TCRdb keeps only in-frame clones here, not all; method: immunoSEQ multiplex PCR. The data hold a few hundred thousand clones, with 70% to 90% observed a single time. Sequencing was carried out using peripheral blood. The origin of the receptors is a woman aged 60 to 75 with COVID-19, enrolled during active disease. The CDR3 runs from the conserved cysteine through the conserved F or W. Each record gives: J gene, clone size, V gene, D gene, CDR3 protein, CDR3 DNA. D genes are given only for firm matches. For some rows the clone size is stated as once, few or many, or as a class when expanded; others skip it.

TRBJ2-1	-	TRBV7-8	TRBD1	CASSLVGQRIYSYNEQFF	TGTGCCAGCAGCTTAGTGGGACAGCGAATATACTCCTACAATGAGCAGTTCTTC
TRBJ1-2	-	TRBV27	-	CASSLWGGLRGMYGYTF	TGTGCCAGCAGTTTATGGGGGGGCTTACGGGGGATGTACGGCTACACCTTC
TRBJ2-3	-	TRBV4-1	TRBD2	CASSQRGTSGRALSTDTQYF	TGCGCCAGCAGCCAACGCGGGACTAGCGGGAGGGCCCTCAGCACAGATACGCAGTATTTT
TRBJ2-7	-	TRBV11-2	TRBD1	CASSSTGGWGQYF	TGTGCCAGCAGCTCGACAGGGGGCTGGGGGCAGTACTTC
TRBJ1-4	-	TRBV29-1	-	CSVEIPGKEKLFF	TGCAGCGTAGAAATACCCGGGAAGGAAAAACTGTTTTTT
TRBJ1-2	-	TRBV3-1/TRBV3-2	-	CASSQDWRGGYTF	TGTGCCAGCAGCCAAGATTGGCGCGGTGGCTACACCTTC
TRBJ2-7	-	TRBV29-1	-	CSGRINYEQYF	TGCAGCGGGAGGATTAACTACGAGCAGTACTTC
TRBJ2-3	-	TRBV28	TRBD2	CASSTAGARDTQYF	TGTGCCAGCAGCACAGCGGGAGCTCGAGATACGCAGTATTTT
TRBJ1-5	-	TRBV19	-	CASSDRYNQPQHF	TGTGCCAGTAGCGACAGGTACAATCAGCCCCAGCATTTT
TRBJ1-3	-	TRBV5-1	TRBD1	CASSLAATGSGNTIYF	TGCGCCAGCAGCTTGGCCGCGACAGGGTCTGGAAACACCATATATTTT
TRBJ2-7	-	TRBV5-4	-	CASSLGGGSYEQYF	TGTGCCAGCAGCTTAGGGGGTGGCTCCTACGAGCAGTACTTC
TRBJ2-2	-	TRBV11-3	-	CASSLDLTGELFF	TGTGCCAGCAGCTTAGATCTAACCGGGGAGCTGTTTTTT
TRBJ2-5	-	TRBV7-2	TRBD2	CASSLDFGTSGRATQYF	TGTGCCAGCAGCTTAGATTTCGGGACTAGCGGGAGAGCGACCCAGTACTTC
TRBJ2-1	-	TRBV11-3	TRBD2	CASSSGGRNNEQFF	TGTGCCAGCAGCTCGGGGGGACGCAACAATGAGCAGTTCTTC
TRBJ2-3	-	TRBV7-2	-	CASSSYRITDTQYF	TGTGCCAGCAGCTCCTACAGAATCACAGATACGCAGTATTTT
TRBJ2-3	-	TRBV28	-	CASRLHGEDTQYF	TGTGCCAGCAGACTTCACGGGGAGGATACGCAGTATTTT
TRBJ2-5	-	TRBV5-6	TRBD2	CASSFLTSGRRETQYF	TGTGCCAGCAGCTTTCTCACTAGCGGGAGGAGAGAGACCCAGTACTTC
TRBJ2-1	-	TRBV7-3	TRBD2	CASSLTGGRYNEQFF	TGTGCCAGCAGCTTAACGGGAGGGAGATACAATGAGCAGTTCTTC
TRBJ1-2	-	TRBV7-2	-	CASSGAIVGYGYTF	TGTGCCAGCAGCGGGGCCATCGTGGGCTATGGCTACACCTTC
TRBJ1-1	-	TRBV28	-	CASSLGGLNTEAFF	TGTGCCAGCAGTTTGGGGGGATTGAACACTGAAGCTTTCTTT
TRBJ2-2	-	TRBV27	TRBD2	CASSSPGLAGVRKKNTGELFF	TGTGCCAGCAGTTCACCGGGACTAGCGGGCGTCCGTAAAAAGAACACCGGGGAGCTGTTTTTT
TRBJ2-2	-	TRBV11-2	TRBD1	CASSLGQGVWTGELFF	TGTGCCAGCAGCTTAGGGCAGGGGGTCTGGACCGGGGAGCTGTTTTTT
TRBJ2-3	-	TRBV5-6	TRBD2	CASSLERLAGRDTQYF	TGTGCCAGCAGCTTGGAGAGACTAGCGGGAAGAGATACGCAGTATTTT
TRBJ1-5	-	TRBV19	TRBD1	CASRGAGTVSVYSNQPQHF	TGTGCCAGTAGAGGAGCCGGGACAGTCTCGGTTTATAGCAATCAGCCCCAGCATTTT
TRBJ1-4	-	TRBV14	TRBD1	CASSQRRTGGEKLFF	TGTGCCAGCAGCCAGAGAAGGACAGGGGGTGAAAAACTGTTTTTT
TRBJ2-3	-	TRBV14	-	CASSSQWREISSTDTQYF	TGTGCCAGCAGCTCCCAGTGGAGGGAGATTTCTAGCACAGATACGCAGTATTTT
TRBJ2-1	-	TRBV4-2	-	CASSYGTTDNEQFF	TGTGCCAGCAGCTACGGGACAACAGACAATGAGCAGTTCTTC
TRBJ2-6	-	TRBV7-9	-	CASSLGGPGANVLTF	TGTGCCAGCAGCTTAGGGGGGCCTGGGGCCAACGTCCTGACTTTC
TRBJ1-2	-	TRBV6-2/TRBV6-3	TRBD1	CASSYSGGQGGGYTF	TGTGCCAGCAGTTACTCGGGTGGACAGGGTGGAGGCTACACCTTC
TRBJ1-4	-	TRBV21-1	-	CAPVCRTGANEKLFF	TGTGCACCCGTGTGCCGGACAGGAGCTAATGAAAAACTGTTTTTT
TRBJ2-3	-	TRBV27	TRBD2	CASSLWGRAQEDTQYF	TGTGCCAGCAGTTTATGGGGGAGGGCCCAGGAAGATACGCAGTATTTT
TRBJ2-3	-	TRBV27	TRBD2	CASSSYRSGSLSDTQYF	TGTGCCAGCAGTTCCTACCGTAGCGGGAGTCTATCAGATACGCAGTATTTT
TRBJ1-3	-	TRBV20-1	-	CSASQRVTSGNTIYF	TGCAGTGCTAGTCAACGGGTCACCTCTGGAAACACCATATATTTT
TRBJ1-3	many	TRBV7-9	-	CASSLGKDGRPGNTIYF	TGTGCCAGCAGCTTAGGCAAAGACGGGAGACCTGGAAACACCATATATTTT
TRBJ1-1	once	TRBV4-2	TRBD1	CASSRFDRGEAFF	TGTGCCAGCAGCCGATTCGACAGGGGTGAAGCTTTCTTT
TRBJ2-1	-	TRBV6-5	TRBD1	CASRPTGYNEQFF	TGTGCCAGCAGGCCGACAGGGTACAATGAGCAGTTCTTC
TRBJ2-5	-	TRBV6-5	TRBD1	CASSRTGLTQYF	TGTGCCAGCAGCAGGACAGGGTTGACCCAGTACTTC
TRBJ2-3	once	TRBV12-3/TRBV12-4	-	CASSQEDTQYF	TGTGCCAGCAGCCAGGAAGATACGCAGTATTTT
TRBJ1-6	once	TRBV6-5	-	CATKEVLDSPLHF	TGTGCCACAAAGGAGGTTTTGGACTCACCCCTCCACTTT
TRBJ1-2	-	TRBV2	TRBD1	CASSDPGGGYGYTF	TGTGCCAGCAGTGATCCAGGGGGCGGCTATGGCTACACCTTC
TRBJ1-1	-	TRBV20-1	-	CSASRGGDFLNTEAFF	TGCAGTGCTAGTCGGGGGGGCGACTTTTTGAACACTGAAGCTTTCTTT
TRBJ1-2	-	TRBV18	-	CASSPTDRGYGYTF	TGTGCCAGCTCACCCACCGACAGAGGTTATGGCTACACCTTC
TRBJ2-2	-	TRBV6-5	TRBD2	CASSGLATNTGELFF	TGTGCCAGCAGCGGACTAGCGACCAACACCGGGGAGCTGTTTTTT
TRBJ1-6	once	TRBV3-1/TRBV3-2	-	CASSPWGISGGQRSPLHF	TGTGCCAGCAGCCCCTGGGGTATCTCGGGGGGGCAGAGGTCACCCCTCCACTTT
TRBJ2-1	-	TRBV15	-	CATSPENSLPNEQFF	TGTGCCACCAGCCCGGAAAACTCACTACCCAATGAGCAGTTCTTC
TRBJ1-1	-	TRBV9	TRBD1	CASSPRQGRSTEAFF	TGTGCCAGCAGCCCGCGACAGGGTCGGAGTACTGAAGCTTTCTTT
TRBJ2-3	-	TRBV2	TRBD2	CASRTDPSRGAQYF	TGTGCCAGCAGGACCGATCCATCTCGGGGGGCGCAGTATTTT
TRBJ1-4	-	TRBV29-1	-	CSGGENEKLFF	TGCAGCGGGGGGGAGAATGAAAAACTGTTTTTT
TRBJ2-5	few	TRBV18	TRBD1	CASSRETGGEETQYF	TGTGCCAGCTCGCGGGAGACAGGGGGAGAGGAGACCCAGTACTTC